By sample share, the clone carrying this T cell receptor beta chain is medium-sized. The antigen remains unidentified. Each TRB amplification used roughly 250-550 ng of genomic DNA from blood. The sample belongs to a study of T and B cells in COVID-19 patients. Overall study results and limits: Patients with COVID-19 reportedly showed strongly skewed T cell receptor beta variable and joining gene usage. CD4+, regulatory T cell, CD8+ and sorted SARS-CoV-2-responsive or tetramer+ T cells were not yet sequenced.

TRB rearrangements were amplified by multiplex PCR with BIOMED2 TRB-A/B primers. TCRdb fed the multiplex PCR reads into MiXCR, producing one record per CDR3 protein. This sample carries under 15,000 distinct CDR3 sequences, about 30% of them seen once, and the ten largest clones take 7% to 7.5%. The CDR3 sequence is 11 residues long. The V gene's germline CDR1 is LNHDA and CDR2 SQIVND (reference sequence). V shed 3 bases and J shed 4 bases, with 2 bases lying between them. The rearrangement uses TRBV19 and TRBJ2-3; D gene ambiguous. This sequence was found in a human donor who had recovered from COVID-19. Material: blood. The CDR3 here is CASSIADTQYF. CDR3 DNA: TGTGCCAGTAGTATTGCAGATACGCAGTATTTT.